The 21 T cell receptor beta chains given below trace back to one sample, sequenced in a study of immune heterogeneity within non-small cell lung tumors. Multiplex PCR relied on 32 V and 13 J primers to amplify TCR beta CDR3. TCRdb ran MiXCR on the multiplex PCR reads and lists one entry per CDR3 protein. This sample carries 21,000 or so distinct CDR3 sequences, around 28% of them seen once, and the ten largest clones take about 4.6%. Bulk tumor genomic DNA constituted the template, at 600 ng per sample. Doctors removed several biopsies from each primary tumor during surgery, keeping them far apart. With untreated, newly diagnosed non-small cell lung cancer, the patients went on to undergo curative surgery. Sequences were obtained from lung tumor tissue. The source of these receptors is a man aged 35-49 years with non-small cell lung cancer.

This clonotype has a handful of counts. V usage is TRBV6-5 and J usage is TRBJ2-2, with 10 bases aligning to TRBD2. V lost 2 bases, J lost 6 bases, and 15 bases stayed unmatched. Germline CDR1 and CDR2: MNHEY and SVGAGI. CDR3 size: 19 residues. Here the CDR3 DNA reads TGTGCCAGCAGTTACCTCCCATCCCAAAGCGGGAGGGTCTCCGGGGAGCTGTTTTTT. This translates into CASSYLPSQSGRVSGELFF.

The DNA for the CDR3 is TGTGCCTGGAAGTATGGGGTAATGAACACTGAAGCTTTCTTT. The encoded protein is CAWKYGVMNTEAFF. The chain combines TRBV30 with TRBJ1-1; D remains ambiguous. V was cut by 4 bases and J by 0 bases, with 12 bases left in between. This CDR3 is built from 14 residues. Germline values: CDR1 GTSNPN, CDR2 SVGIG (reference sequence).

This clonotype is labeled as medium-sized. CDR3 bases: TGTGCCAGCAGTTTTAGTTTTGGGACAGGGAATCAGCCCCAGCATTTT. Amino acids: CASSFSFGTGNQPQHF. The chain combines TRBV27 with TRBJ1-5; TRBD1 agrees at 9 bases. This CDR3 is 16 amino acids long. Germline V lookup: CDR1 MNHEY, CDR2 SMNVEV (reference sequence). Trimming cost V 3 bases and J 4 bases; bases outside gene matches: 7.

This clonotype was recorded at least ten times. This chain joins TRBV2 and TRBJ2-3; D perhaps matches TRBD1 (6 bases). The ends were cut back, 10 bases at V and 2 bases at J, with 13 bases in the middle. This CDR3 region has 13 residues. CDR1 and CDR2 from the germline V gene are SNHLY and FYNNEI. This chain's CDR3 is CATTGSNTDTQYF. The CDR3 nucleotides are TGTGCCACTACAGGGAGTAACACAGATACGCAGTATTTT.

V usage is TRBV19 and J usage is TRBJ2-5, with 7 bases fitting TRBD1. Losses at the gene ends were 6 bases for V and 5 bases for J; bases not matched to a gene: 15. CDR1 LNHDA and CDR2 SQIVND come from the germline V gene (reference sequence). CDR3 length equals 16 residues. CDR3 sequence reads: CASSMGRGPQWETQYF. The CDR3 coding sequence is TGTGCCAGTAGCATGGGAAGGGGGCCCCAGTGGGAGACCCAGTACTTC. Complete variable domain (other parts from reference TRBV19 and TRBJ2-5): DGGITQSPKYLFRKEGQNVTLSCEQNLNHDAMYWYRQDPGQGLRLIYYSQIVNDFQKGDIAEGYSVSREKKESFPLTVTSAQKNPTAFYLCASSMGRGPQWETQYFGPGTRLLVL.

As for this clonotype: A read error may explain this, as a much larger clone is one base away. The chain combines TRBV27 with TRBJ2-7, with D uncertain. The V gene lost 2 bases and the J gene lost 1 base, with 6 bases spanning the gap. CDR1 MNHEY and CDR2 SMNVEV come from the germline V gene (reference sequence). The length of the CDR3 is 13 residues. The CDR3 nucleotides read TGTGCCAGCAGTTTACCCAGATCCTACGAGCAGTACTTC. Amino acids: CASSLPRSYEQYF.

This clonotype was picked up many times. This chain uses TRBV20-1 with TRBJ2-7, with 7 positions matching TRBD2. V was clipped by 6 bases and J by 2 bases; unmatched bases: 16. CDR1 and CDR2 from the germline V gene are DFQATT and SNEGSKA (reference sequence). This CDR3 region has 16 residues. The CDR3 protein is CSAPSTGEGAPYEQYF. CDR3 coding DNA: TGCAGTGCGCCCTCGACCGGGGAGGGAGCTCCCTACGAGCAGTACTTC.

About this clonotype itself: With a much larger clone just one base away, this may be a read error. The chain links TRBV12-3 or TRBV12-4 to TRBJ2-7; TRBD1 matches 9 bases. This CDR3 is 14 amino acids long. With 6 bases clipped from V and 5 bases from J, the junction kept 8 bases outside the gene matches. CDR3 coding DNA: TGTGCCAGCAGCCGACAGGGGGTTAACCACGAGCAGTACTTC. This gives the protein CASSRQGVNHEQYF.

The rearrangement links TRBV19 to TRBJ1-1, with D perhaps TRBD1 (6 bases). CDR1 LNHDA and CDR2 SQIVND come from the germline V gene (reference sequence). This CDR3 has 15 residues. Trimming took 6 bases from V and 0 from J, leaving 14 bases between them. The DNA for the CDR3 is TGTGCCAGTAGGAACTCCGGACAGATGAACACTGAAGCTTTCTTT. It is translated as CASRNSGQMNTEAFF.

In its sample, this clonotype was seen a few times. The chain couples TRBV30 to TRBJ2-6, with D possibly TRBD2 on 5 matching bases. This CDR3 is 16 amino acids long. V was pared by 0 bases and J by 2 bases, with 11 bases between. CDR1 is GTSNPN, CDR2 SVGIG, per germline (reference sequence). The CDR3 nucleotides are TGTGCCTGGAGTGTATTGCGGGTTGCTGGGGCCAACGTCCTGACTTTC. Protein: CAWSVLRVAGANVLTF.

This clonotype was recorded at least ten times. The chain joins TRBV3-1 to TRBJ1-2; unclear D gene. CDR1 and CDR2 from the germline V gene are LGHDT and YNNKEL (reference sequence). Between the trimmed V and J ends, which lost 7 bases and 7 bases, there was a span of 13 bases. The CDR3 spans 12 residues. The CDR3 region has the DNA TGTGCCAGCAAGGATTGGGTAGGTGGCTACACCTTC. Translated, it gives CASKDWVGGYTF.

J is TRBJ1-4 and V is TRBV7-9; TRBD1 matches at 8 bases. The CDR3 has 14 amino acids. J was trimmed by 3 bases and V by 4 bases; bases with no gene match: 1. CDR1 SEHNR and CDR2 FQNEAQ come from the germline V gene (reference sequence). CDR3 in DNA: TGTGCCAGCAGCTCACAGGGGGCTAATGAAAAACTGTTTTTT. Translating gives CASSSQGANEKLFF. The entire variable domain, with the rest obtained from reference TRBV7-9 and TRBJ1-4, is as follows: DTGVSQNPRHKITKRGQNVTFRCDPISEHNRLYWYRQTLGQGPEFLTYFQNEAQLEKSRLLSDRFSAERPKGSFSTLEIQRTEQGDSAMYLCASSSQGANEKLFFGSGTQLSVL.

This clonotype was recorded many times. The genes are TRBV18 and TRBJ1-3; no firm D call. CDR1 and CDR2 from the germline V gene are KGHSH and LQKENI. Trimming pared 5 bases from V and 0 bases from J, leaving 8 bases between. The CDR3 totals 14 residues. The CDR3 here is CASSESSSGNTIYF. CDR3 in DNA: TGTGCCAGCTCAGAATCGAGCTCTGGAAACACCATATATTTT.

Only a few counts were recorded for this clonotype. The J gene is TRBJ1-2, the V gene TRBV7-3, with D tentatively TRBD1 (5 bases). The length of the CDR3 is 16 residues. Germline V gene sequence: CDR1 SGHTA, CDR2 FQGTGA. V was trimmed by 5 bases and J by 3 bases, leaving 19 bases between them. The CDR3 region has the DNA TGTGCCAGCAGCCCCGGCGGGGCAGGACGGGACTATGGCTACACCTTC. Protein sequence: CASSPGGAGRDYGYTF.

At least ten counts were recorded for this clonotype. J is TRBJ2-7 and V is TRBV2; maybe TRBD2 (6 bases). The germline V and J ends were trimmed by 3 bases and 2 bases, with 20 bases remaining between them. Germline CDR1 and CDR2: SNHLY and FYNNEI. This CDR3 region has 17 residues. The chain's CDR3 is CASSEFVSRDLTYEQYF. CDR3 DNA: TGTGCCAGCAGTGAGTTCGTATCGCGGGACCTCACCTACGAGCAGTACTTC.

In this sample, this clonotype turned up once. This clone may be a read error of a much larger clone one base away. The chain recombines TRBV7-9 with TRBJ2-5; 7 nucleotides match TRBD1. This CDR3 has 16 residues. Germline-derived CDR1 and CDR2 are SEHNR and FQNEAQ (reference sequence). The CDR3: CASRLGQGQMQETQYF. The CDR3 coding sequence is TGTGCCAGCAGGTTAGGCCAGGGACAGATGCAAGAGACCCAGTACTTC.

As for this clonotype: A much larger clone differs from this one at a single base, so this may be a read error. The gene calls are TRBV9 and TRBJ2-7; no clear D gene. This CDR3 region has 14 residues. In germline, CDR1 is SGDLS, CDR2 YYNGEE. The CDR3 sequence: CASSVDGQTYQQYF. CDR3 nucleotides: TGTGCCAGCAGCGTAGATGGCCAGACCTACCAGCAGTACTTC.

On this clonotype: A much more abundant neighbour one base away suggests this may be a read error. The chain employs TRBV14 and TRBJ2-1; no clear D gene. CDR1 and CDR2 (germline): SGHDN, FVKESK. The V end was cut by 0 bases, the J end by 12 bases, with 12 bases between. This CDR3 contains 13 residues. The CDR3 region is CASSQDRSLRQFF. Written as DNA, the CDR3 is TGTGCCAGCAGCCAAGATCGGTCCTTGCGGCAGTTCTTC.

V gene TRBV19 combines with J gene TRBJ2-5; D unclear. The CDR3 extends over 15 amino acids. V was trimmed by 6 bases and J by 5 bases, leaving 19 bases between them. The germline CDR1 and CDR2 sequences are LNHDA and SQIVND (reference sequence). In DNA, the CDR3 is TGTGCCAGTAGACCGAGGCGGAGCCCTGGGGAGACCCAGTACTTC. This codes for CASRPRRSPGETQYF.

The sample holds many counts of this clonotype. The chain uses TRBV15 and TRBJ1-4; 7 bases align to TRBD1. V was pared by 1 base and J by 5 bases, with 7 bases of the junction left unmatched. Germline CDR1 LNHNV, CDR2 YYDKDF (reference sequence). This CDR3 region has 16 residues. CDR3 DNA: TGTGCCACCAGCAGAGCCACAGGGGCGATAAATGAAAAACTGTTTTTT. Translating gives CATSRATGAINEKLFF.

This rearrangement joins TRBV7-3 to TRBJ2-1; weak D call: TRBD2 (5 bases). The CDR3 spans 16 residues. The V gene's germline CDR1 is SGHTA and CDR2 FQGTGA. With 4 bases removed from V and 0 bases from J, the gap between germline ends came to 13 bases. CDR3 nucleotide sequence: TGTGCCAGCAGCTGGCAGCGGACGAGCTCCTACAATGAGCAGTTCTTC. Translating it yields CASSWQRTSSYNEQFF.